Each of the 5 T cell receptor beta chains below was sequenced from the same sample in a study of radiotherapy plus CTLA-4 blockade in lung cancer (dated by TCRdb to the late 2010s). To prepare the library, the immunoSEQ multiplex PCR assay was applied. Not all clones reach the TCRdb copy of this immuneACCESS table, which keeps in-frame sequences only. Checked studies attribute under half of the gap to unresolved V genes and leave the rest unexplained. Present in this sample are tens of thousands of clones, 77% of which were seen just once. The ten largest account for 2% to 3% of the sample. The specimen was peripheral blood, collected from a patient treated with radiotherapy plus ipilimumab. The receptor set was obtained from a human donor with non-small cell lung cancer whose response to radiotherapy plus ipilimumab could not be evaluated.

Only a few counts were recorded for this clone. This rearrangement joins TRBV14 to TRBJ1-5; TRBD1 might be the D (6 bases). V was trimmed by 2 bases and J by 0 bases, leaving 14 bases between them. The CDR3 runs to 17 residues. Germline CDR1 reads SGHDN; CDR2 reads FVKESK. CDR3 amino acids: CASSQLGRGYSNQPQHF. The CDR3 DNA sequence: TGTGCCAGCAGCCAACTGGGAAGGGGGTATAGCAATCAGCCCCAGCATTTT.

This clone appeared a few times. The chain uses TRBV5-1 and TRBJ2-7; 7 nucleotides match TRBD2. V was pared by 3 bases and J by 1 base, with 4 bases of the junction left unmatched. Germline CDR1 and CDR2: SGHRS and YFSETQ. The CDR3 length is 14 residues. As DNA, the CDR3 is TGCGCCAGCAGCTGGGGGGAGGGTTCCTACGAGCAGTACTTC. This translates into CASSWGEGSYEQYF.

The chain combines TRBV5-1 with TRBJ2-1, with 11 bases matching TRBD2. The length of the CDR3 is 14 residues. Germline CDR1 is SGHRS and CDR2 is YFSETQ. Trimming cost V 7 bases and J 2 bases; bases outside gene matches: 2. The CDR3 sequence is CASSSGGTYNEQFF. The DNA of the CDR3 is TGCGCCAGCTCTAGCGGGGGGACCTACAATGAGCAGTTCTTC.

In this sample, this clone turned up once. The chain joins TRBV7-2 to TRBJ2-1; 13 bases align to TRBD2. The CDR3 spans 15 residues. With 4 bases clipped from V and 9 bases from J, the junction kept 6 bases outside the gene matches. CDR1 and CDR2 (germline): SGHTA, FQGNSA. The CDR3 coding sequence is TGTGCCAGCAGCTCAGGACTAGCGGGAGCCATTGAGCAGTTCTTC. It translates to CASSSGLAGAIEQFF.

CDR3: CASSRGQGGSPLHF. The CDR3, as DNA: TGTGCCAGTAGTCGGGGACAGGGCGGTTCACCCCTCCACTTT. The chain is built from TRBV19 and TRBJ1-6; 9 bases fit TRBD1. This CDR3 has 14 amino acids. V was pared by 5 bases and J by 9 bases, with 5 bases of the junction left unmatched. The germline CDR1 and CDR2 sequences are LNHDA and SQIVND (reference sequence).